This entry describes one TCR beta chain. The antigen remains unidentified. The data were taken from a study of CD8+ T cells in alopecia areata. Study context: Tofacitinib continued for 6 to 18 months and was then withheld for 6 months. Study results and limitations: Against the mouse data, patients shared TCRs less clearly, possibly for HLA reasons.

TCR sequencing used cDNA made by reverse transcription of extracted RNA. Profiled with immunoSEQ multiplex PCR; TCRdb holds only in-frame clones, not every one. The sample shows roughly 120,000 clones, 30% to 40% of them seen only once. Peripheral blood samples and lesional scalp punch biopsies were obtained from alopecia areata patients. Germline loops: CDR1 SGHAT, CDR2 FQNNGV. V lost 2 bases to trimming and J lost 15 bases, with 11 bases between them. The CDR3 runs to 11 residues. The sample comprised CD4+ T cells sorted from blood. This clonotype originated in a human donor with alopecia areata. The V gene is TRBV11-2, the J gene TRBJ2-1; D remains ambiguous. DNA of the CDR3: TGTGCCAGCAGCTTACCCGCCCGTTCGTTCTTC. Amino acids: CASSLPARSFF.